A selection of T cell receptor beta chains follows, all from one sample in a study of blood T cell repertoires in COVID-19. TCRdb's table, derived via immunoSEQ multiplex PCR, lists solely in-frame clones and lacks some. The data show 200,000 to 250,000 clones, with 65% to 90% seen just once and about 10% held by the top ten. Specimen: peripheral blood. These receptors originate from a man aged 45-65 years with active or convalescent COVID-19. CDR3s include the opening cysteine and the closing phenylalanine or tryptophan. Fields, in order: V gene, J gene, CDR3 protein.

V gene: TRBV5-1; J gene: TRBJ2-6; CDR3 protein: CASSEDGANVLTF
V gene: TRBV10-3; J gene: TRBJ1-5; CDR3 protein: CASTGDRLDQPQHF
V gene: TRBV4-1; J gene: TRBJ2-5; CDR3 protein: CASSLTDRVETQYF
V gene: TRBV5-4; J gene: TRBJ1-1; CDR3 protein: CASSWRQGGLSEAFF
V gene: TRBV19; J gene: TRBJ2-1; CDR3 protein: CASSIGRMAGGPNNEQFF
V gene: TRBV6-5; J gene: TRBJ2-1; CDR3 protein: CATLPRASGSYEQFF
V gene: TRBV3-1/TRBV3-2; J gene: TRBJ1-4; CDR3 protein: CASSSHGGATNEKLFF
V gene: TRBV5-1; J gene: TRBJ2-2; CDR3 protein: CASNLDPHTGELFF
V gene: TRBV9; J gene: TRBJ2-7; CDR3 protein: CASSVVKLCSYEQYF
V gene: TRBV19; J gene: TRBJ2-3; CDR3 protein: CASTLVPGLAGAGFDTQYF
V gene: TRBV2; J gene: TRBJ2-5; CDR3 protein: CASKTQVEETQYF
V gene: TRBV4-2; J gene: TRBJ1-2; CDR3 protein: CASSQGGRNANYGYTF
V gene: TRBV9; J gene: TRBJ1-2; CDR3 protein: CASSPGGATDYGYTF
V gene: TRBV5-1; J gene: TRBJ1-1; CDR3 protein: CASSLGVNTEAFF
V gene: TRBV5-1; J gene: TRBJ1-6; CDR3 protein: CASSLGQGNASPLHF
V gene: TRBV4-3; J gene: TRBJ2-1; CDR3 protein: CASSQGWSRLNEQFF
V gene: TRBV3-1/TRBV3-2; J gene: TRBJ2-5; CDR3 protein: CASSFKRERSGETQYF
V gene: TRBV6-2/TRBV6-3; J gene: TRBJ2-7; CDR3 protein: CASSPLGTSGRGSYEQYF
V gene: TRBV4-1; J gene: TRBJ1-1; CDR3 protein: CASSHLDRSNTEAFF
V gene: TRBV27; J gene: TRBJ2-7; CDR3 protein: CASTRDFTSYEQYF
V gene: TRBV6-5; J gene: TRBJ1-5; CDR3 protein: CASTSEGRPQHF
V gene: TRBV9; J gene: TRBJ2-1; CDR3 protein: CASSVRLAGAVTVEQFF
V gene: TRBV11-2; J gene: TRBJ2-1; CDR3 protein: CASSLRLPGQGSNEQFF
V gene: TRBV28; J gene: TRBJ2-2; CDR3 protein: CASSLRREGLSPGELFF
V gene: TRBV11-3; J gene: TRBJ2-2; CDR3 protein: CASSLAAAGELFF
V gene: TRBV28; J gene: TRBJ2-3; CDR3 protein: CASSSSGGARTDTQYF
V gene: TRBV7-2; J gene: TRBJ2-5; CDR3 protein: CASSPGQVAGTQYF
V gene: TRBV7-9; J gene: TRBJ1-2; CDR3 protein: CASSAGLRGYTF
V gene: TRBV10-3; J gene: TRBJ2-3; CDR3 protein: CAISEYPPTAGASDTQYF
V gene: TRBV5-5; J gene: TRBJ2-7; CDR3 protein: CASSLQLALSYEQYF
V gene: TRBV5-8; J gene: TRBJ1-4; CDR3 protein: CASSFTGGPEKLFF
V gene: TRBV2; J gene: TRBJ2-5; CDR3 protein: CASRRLAGVETQYF
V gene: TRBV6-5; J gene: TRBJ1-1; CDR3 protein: CASTLTANTEAFF